This is a list of T cell receptor beta chains from one sample in a study of cytomegalovirus exposure and HLA in healthy donors. The data were produced by immunoSEQ multiplex PCR, yet TCRdb's version contains in-frame clones alone and is incomplete. The profile shows approximately 150,000 clones, about 90% of them singletons. The sequenced sample was PBMCs. The receptors stem from a woman under 30 in good health and CMV-seropositive. The CDR3 runs from the conserved cysteine through the conserved F or W. D genes are given only for firm matches. Clone size is shown for a subset of rows, as once, few, many or a class of expanded clone.

- | many | TRBJ2-7 | TRBV28 | TGTGCCAGCAGTCCCTCGGGGGAAGCATCGGAGCAGTACTTC | CASSPSGEASEQYF
- | - | TRBJ2-3 | TRBV7-2 | TGTGCCAGCATCCTTTCCTCTGGGCAGATAGCAGATACGCAGTATTTT | CASILSSGQIADTQYF
TRBD1 | - | TRBJ2-1 | TRBV28 | TGTGCCAGCAGTACCGGGACAGGGGGCGTGTTGCCGTTCTTC | CASSTGTGGVLPFF
- | - | TRBJ1-2 | TRBV7-3 | TGTGCCAGCAGCTTAAACTCCGGGTCGGGCTACACCTTC | CASSLNSGSGYTF
- | - | TRBJ2-7 | TRBV2 | TGTGCCAGCAGTGAAGCCCTTTACGGGATCGAGCAGTACTTC | CASSEALYGIEQYF
- | - | TRBJ2-7 | TRBV7-8 | TGTGCCAGCAGCCCCGCCTACGAGCAGTACTTC | CASSPAYEQYF
- | - | TRBJ2-3 | TRBV29-1 | TGCAGCGTTGGGGCCCCAGATACGCAGTATTTT | CSVGAPDTQYF
TRBD2 | - | TRBJ2-3 | TRBV6-6 | TGTGCCAGCATACGCGGGGGAGCGGCAGATACGCAGTATTTT | CASIRGGAADTQYF
TRBD1 | - | TRBJ1-2 | TRBV5-1 | TGCGCCAGCAGCCCCGGGACAGGGGTCGAGAATGGCTACACCTTC | CASSPGTGVENGYTF
- | few | TRBJ2-7 | TRBV5-1 | TGCGCCAGCAGCTTGGCGAGCTCCTACGAGCAGTACTTC | CASSLASSYEQYF
- | - | TRBJ2-5 | TRBV4-1 | TGCGCCAGCAGCCAAGTGGTAGCTCAAGAGACCCAGTACTTC | CASSQVVAQETQYF
TRBD1 | once | TRBJ2-6 | TRBV28 | TGTGCCAGCAGTCCGGGACAGGGGTTCGGGGCCAACGTCCTGACTTTC | CASSPGQGFGANVLTF
- | - | TRBJ2-2 | TRBV6-1 | TGTGCCAGCAGTTGGCAGGGTAACACCGGGGAGCTGTTTTTT | CASSWQGNTGELFF
- | - | TRBJ2-5 | TRBV25-1 | TGTGCCAGCAGTGACGTGTCCAGGGGAGAGACCCAGTACTTC | CASSDVSRGETQYF
TRBD2 | once | TRBJ2-1 | TRBV7-3 | TGTGCCAGCAGCTTAACTCGCGGGGGTGGCCACAATGAGCAGTTCTTC | CASSLTRGGGHNEQFF
- | - | TRBJ2-7 | TRBV7-9 | TGTGCCAGCAGCCTCGCCGGGGACTACGAGCAGTACTTC | CASSLAGDYEQYF
TRBD1 | - | TRBJ1-2 | TRBV4-2 | TGTGCCAGCAGCCAGCTACAGGGGGGCTATGGCTACACCTTC | CASSQLQGGYGYTF
- | - | TRBJ2-7 | TRBV18 | TGTGCCAGCTCACTCCTCGACAACTCCTACGAGCAGTACTTC | CASSLLDNSYEQYF
TRBD2 | - | TRBJ2-1 | TRBV30 | TGTGCCTGGACCGGTCTCAGTCGGGCTAGCGGGAGCTCCTACAATGAGCAGTTCTTC | CAWTGLSRASGSSYNEQFF
- | - | TRBJ1-2 | TRBV4-3 | TGCGCCAGCAGCCAAAGGCAGGACTATGGCTACACCTTC | CASSQRQDYGYTF
- | - | TRBJ2-7 | TRBV27 | TGTGCCAGCACCCGAAGGCCAGGGGCGTCCTACGAGCAGTACTTC | CASTRRPGASYEQYF
TRBD1 | - | TRBJ1-1 | TRBV4-1 | TGCGCCAGCAGCCAAGGATTATTGGACAGGGGGAACACTGAAGCTTTCTTT | CASSQGLLDRGNTEAFF
TRBD2 | - | TRBJ2-5 | TRBV15 | TGTGCCACCAGCAGAGGCGGGAGCAAAGAGACCCAGTACTTC | CATSRGGSKETQYF
- | - | TRBJ2-7 | TRBV7-9 | TGTGCCAGCAGCTTAACCGGGGTCTACGAGCAGTACTTC | CASSLTGVYEQYF
- | - | TRBJ2-2 | TRBV28 | TGTGCCAGCTTTCCGTTCTCCAGGACCGGGGAGCTGTTTTTT | CASFPFSRTGELFF
TRBD1 | - | TRBJ2-1 | TRBV6-5 | TGTGCCAGCAGCCAGGGGGACAGTCTCGTCAATGAGCAGTTCTTC | CASSQGDSLVNEQFF